This T cell receptor (beta chain) was obtained from a study of blood T cell repertoires in COVID-19. Trimming stripped 2 bases from V and 3 bases from J, with 8 bases between. Germline V gives CDR1 MDHEN, CDR2 SYDVKM. The CDR3 extends over 13 amino acids. Clones were read by immunoSEQ multiplex PCR, and TCRdb kept only the in-frame ones, dropping some. The profile shows around 140,000 clones, approximately 92% of them singletons. The sequence was obtained from a man aged 18-30 years with COVID-19, enrolled during active disease. The chain combines TRBV28 with TRBJ2-7; D gene uncertain. The sequencing sample was made of peripheral blood. CDR3 DNA: TGTGCCAGCAGTTTAGGGCTATACTACGAGCAGTACTTC. This encodes CASSLGLYYEQYF. Together with reference TRBV28 and TRBJ2-7, the CDR3 gives the full variable domain: DVKVTQSSRYLVKRTGEKVFLECVQDMDHENMFWYRQDPGLGLRLIYFSYDVKMKEKGDIPEGYSVSREKKERFSLILESASTNQTSMYLCASSLGLYYEQYFGPGTRLTVT.